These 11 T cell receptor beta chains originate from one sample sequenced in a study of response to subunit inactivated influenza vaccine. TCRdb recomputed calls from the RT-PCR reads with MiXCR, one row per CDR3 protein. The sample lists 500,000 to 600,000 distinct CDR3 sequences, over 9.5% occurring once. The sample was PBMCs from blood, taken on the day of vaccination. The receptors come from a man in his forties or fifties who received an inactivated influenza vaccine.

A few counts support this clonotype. The CDR3 loop is CSAPLSGGETQYF. CDR3 sequence (DNA): TGCAGTGCCCCTCTCAGCGGAGGAGAGACCCAGTACTTC. V and J are TRBV20-1 and TRBJ2-5; maybe TRBD2 (5 bases). Trimming shortened V by 6 bases and J by 4 bases, and 15 bases separated the two germline ends. CDR1 and CDR2 from the germline V gene are DFQATT and SNEGSKA (reference sequence). The CDR3 sequence is 13 residues long.

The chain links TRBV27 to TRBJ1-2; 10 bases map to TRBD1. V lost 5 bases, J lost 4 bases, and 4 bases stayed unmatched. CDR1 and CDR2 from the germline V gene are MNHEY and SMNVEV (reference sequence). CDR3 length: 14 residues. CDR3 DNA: TGTGCCAGCAGTGGGGGACAGGGGACCTATGGCTACACCTTC. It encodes CASSGGQGTYGYTF.

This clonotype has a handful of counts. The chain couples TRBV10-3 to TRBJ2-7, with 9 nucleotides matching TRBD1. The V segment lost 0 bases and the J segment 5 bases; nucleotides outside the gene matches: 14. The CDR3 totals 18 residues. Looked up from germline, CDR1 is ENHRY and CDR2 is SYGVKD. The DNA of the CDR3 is TGTGCCATCAGTGAGTCGGCTCATAACGAAAGGGACAGGGACGAGCAGTACTTC. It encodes CAISESAHNERDRDEQYF.

Written as DNA, the CDR3 is TGTGCCAGCAGCCCTGGAGGGACTGTGGAACGACCCGTCGTCAATGAGCAGTTCTTC. Its translation: CASSPGGTVERPVVNEQFF. The chain combines TRBV11-2 with TRBJ2-1, with a weak D call TRBD2 (6 bases). Germline V CDR1 and CDR2: SGHAT, FQNNGV. There are 19 residues in the CDR3. The ends were cut back, 5 bases at V and 6 bases at J, with 29 bases in the middle.

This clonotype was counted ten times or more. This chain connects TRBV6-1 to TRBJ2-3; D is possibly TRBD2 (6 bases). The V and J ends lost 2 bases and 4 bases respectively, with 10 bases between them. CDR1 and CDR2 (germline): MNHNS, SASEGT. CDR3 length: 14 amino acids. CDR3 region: CASSERGGPDTQYF. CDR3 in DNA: TGTGCCAGCAGTGAACGGGGAGGACCAGATACGCAGTATTTT.

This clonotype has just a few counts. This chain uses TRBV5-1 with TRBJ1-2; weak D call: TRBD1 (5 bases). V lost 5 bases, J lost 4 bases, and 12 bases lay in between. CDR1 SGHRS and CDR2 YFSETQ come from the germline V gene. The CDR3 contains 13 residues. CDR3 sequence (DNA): TGCGCCAGCAGAGCGACAGAAATCTATGGCTACACCTTC. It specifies CASRATEIYGYTF.

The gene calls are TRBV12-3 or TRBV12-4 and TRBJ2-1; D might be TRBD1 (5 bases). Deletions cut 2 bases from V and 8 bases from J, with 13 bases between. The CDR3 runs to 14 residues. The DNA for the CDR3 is TGTGCCAGCAGTTTACAGGGTAGGAGCGATGAGCAGTTCTTC. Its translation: CASSLQGRSDEQFF.

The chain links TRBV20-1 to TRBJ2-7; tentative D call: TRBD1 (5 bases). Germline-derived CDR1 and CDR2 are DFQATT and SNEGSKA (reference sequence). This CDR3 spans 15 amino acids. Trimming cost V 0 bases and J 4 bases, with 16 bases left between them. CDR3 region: CSARDDGALWYEQYF. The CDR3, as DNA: TGCAGTGCTAGAGATGATGGGGCGCTGTGGTACGAGCAGTACTTC.

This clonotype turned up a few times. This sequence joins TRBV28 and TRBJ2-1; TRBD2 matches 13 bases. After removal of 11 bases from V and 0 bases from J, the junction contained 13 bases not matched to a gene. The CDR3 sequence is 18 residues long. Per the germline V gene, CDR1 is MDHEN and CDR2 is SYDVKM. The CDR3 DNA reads TGTGCCTCCGTCGGCGGACTAGCGGGAGACCTCTCCTACAATGAGCAGTTCTTC. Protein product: CASVGGLAGDLSYNEQFF.

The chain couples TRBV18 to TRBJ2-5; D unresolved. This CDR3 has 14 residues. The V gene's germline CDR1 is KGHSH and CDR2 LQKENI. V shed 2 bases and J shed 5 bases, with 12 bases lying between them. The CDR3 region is CASSPGSGLETQYF. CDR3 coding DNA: TGTGCCAGCTCACCAGGATCCGGTCTGGAGACCCAGTACTTC.

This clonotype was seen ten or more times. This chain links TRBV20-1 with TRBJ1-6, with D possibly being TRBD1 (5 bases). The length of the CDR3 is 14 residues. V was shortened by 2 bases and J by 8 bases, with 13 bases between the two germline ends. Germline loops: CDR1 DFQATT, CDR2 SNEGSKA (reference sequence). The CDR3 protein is CSARRQNRDSPLHF. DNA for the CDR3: TGCAGTGCTAGAAGACAGAACAGAGATTCACCCCTCCACTTT.